Listed below are T cell receptor beta chains from one sample, sequenced in a study of T cells in Graves' hyperthyroidism and ophthalmopathy. TCRdb fed the multiplex PCR reads into MiXCR, producing one record per CDR3 protein. The data contain 540,000 or so distinct CDR3 sequences, less than 20% of them seen just once; the ten biggest clones take up around 7.5%. The sequenced sample consisted of blood. The receptors come from a woman aged 30 to 39 with Graves' hyperthyroidism. Each CDR3 is given without its conserved first and last residue. The size entry is marked missing in some rows and otherwise reads once, few, many or a size class.

j_call | v_call | clone_size | cdr3_aa
TRBJ2-3 | TRBV28 | many | ASSFLAAGTQY
TRBJ2-1 | TRBV19 | . | ASKGLRESYNEQF
TRBJ2-1 | TRBV5-6 | few | ASSPGLAGERYNEQF
TRBJ2-5 | TRBV28 | . | ASSSAGHSHQETQY
TRBJ1-5 | TRBV6-5 | few | ASSYSRENQPQH
TRBJ1-1 | TRBV18 | many | ASSPGRTEAF
TRBJ2-1 | TRBV27 | many | ATPRGDLYNEQF
TRBJ2-7 | TRBV6-1 | few | ASSEARLIAGDYEQY
TRBJ2-7 | TRBV12-3/TRBV12-4 | many | ASSLVDRAFYEQY
TRBJ2-1 | TRBV20-1 | many | SASGRSSNEQF
TRBJ2-1 | TRBV6-1 | few | ASSPSWGAKIEQF
TRBJ2-7 | TRBV29-1 | many | SVDTGISYEQY
TRBJ2-1 | TRBV6-5 | . | ASSYGLGGEQF
TRBJ2-1 | TRBV27 | . | ASSVNRGSTPNEQF
TRBJ1-1 | TRBV6-5 | many | ASSYRAEAF
TRBJ2-1 | TRBV28 | . | ASSIKFRNRVEQF
TRBJ2-5 | TRBV5-1 | few | ASSPGGSSGGETQY
TRBJ2-3 | TRBV27 | many | ASSLASEVTQY
TRBJ2-1 | TRBV11-1 | many | ASSRPGAVLVNEQF
TRBJ2-7 | TRBV27 | . | ASSLGPPGLTREQY
TRBJ2-5 | TRBV6-2/TRBV6-3 | few | ASTGETQY
TRBJ1-5 | TRBV6-1 | many | ASSGEQSHSNQPQH
TRBJ2-1 | TRBV28 | . | ASSGAGLAGGGTQF
TRBJ1-5 | TRBV3-1 | few | ASSQDPPGQGGNQPQH
TRBJ2-7 | TRBV13 | . | ASSLLALVHEQY
TRBJ2-7 | TRBV12-5 | many | ASGLETGTGVVEQY
TRBJ1-5 | TRBV12-3/TRBV12-4 | many | ASSFQGSPQQPQH
TRBJ2-5 | TRBV4-3 | . | ASSQEVAGRGRTQY
TRBJ2-1 | TRBV6-2/TRBV6-3 | many | ASRGLAGVSFYNEQF
TRBJ2-2 | TRBV5-1 | many | ASSEAGENTGELF
TRBJ2-7 | TRBV2 | many | ASRAGHSPLEQY